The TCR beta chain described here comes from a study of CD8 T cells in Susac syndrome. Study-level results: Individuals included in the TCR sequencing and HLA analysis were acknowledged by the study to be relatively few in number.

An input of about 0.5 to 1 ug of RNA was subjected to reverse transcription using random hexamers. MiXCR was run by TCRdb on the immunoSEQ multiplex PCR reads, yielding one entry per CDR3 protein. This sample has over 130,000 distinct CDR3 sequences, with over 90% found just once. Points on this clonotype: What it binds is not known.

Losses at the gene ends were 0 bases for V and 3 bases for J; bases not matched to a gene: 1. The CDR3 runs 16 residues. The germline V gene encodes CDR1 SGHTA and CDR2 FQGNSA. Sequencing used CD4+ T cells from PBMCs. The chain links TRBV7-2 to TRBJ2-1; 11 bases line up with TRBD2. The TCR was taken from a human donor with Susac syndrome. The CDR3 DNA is TGTGCCAGCAGCTTAGCGGGGACTAGCGGCTACAATGAGCAGTTCTTC. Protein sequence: CASSLAGTSGYNEQFF.